Following are 29 T cell receptor beta chains from one sample sequenced in a study of T cells in Graves' hyperthyroidism and ophthalmopathy. TCR beta CDR3 sequences were amplified from RNA transcripts. The HTBI primer set served for first-round RT-PCR of the TCR CDR3. TCRdb ran MiXCR on the multiplex PCR reads and lists one entry per CDR3 protein. The sample has around 380,000 distinct CDR3 sequences; approximately 12% are singletons. Sequenced input: blood. All receptors come from a man under 40 with Graves' hyperthyroidism that later progressed to Graves' ophthalmopathy.

This clonotype showed up many times. The chain couples TRBV28 to TRBJ2-1; the match to TRBD1 covers 7 bases. J was trimmed by 5 bases and V by 5 bases; bases with no gene match: 9. The germline gives CDR1 MDHEN, CDR2 SYDVKM. The length of the CDR3 is 15 residues. The CDR3 DNA sequence: TGTGCCAGCAGTAAAAGGTACAGGGGAAACAATGAGCAGTTCTTC. It specifies CASSKRYRGNNEQFF.

This clonotype was counted many times. The CDR3 reads CASSFGSGSYEQYF. CDR3 sequence (DNA): TGCGCCAGCAGCTTCGGCAGTGGCTCCTACGAGCAGTACTTC. The V gene is TRBV5-1, the J gene TRBJ2-7; D gene unclear. CDR3 length equals 14 residues. Germline V gene lookup returns CDR1 SGHRS and CDR2 YFSETQ. The germline V and J ends were trimmed by 2 bases and 0 bases, with 9 bases remaining between them. Based on the CDR3 plus reference TRBV5-1 and TRBJ2-7, the full variable domain is KAGVTQTPRYLIKTRGQQVTLSCSPISGHRSVSWYQQTPGQGLQFLFEYFSETQRNKGNFPGRFSGRQFSNSRSEMNVSTLELGDSALYLCASSFGSGSYEQYFGPGTRLTVT.

The chain carries TRBV5-5 and TRBJ1-2; TRBD1 might be the D (5 bases). CDR3 length equals 15 residues. Between the trimmed V and J ends, which lost 0 bases and 5 bases, there was a span of 14 bases. Germline-derived CDR1 and CDR2 are SGHKS and YYEKEE (reference sequence). CDR3 residues: CASSLVAGSGYGYTF. The CDR3 DNA reads as TGTGCCAGCAGCTTGGTGGCAGGGTCGGGGTATGGCTACACCTTC.

This clonotype was observed many times. The chain uses TRBV28 and TRBJ2-3, with D unresolved. Germline-derived CDR1 and CDR2 are MDHEN and SYDVKM. The CDR3 extends over 14 amino acids. V shed 5 bases and J shed 0 bases, with 9 bases lying between them. The CDR3 is CASSTTSSTDTQYF. The CDR3 DNA is TGTGCCAGCAGTACCACCTCTAGCACAGATACGCAGTATTTT.

The chain couples TRBV3-1 to TRBJ1-4; D gene uncertain. Trimming left V 2 bases short and J 4 bases short, with 11 bases between. Per the germline V gene, CDR1 is LGHDT and CDR2 is YNNKEL (reference sequence). This CDR3 is built from 15 residues. The CDR3 DNA reads as TGTGCCAGCAGCCAATCTGCCCGCCGTAATGAAAAACTGTTTTTT. Translated, it gives CASSQSARRNEKLFF.

At least ten counts were recorded for this clonotype. This sequence joins TRBV7-8 and TRBJ1-5; D unclear. Deletions cut 3 bases from V and 2 bases from J, with 11 bases between. CDR1 and CDR2 from the germline V gene are SGHVS and FQNEAQ. The CDR3 totals 15 residues. CDR3 residues: CASSLALTGNQPQHF. CDR3 coding DNA: TGTGCCAGCAGCTTGGCACTGACTGGCAATCAGCCCCAGCATTTT.

The chain employs TRBV6-5 and TRBJ2-5; TRBD1 agrees at 9 bases. CDR1 and CDR2 (germline): MNHEY, SVGAGI. With 0 bases clipped from V and 5 bases from J, the junction kept 4 bases outside the gene matches. The CDR3 extends over 15 amino acids. The CDR3 sequence: CASSYSTGGDETQYF. In DNA form, the CDR3 reads TGTGCCAGCAGTTACTCCACAGGGGGCGATGAGACCCAGTACTTC.

The chain uses TRBV12-5 and TRBJ2-2; possible D gene TRBD1, 5 bases. The CDR3 is 15 amino acids. Per the germline V gene, CDR1 is LGHNT and CDR2 is FRNRAP. The V end lost 6 bases, the J end lost 4 bases, and 15 bases lay between the germline ends. CDR3 sequence reads: CASGGYRQSTGELFF. The CDR3 DNA follows: TGTGCTAGTGGGGGTTATCGACAGTCCACCGGGGAGCTGTTTTTT. The full variable domain, its missing parts supplied by reference TRBV12-5 and TRBJ2-2, is DARVTQTPRHKVTEMGQEVTMRCQPILGHNTVFWYRQTMMQGLELLAYFRNRAPLDDSGMPKDRFSAEMPDATLATLKIQPSEPRDSAVYFCASGGYRQSTGELFFGEGSRLTVL.

The chain combines TRBV28 with TRBJ1-5; 7 bases fit TRBD1. Germline V gives CDR1 MDHEN, CDR2 SYDVKM. Trimming cost V 2 bases and J 4 bases; bases outside gene matches: 5. This CDR3 comprises 15 residues. CDR3 DNA: TGTGCCAGCAGTTTAGGACAGGCAGCAAATCAGCCCCAGCATTTT. Translating it yields CASSLGQAANQPQHF.

The V and J genes are TRBV11-2 and TRBJ2-4; TRBD1 aligns across 10 bases. The CDR3 consists of 18 residues. The ends lost 4 bases at V and 5 bases at J; junction bases unmatched: 14. Germline CDR1 SGHAT, CDR2 FQNNGV. For the CDR3, the DNA is TGTGCCAGCAGCTCGGGGGGGTACCGGGACAGGGGTCAAAACATTCAGTACTTC. Translation: CASSSGGYRDRGQNIQYF.

This clonotype was observed at least ten times. This chain connects TRBV6-1 to TRBJ1-5; possible D gene TRBD1, 5 bases. The CDR3 sequence is 14 residues long. Germline V CDR1 and CDR2: MNHNS, SASEGT. The V end was cut by 7 bases, the J end by 6 bases, with 16 bases between. This CDR3 is CASNPGGGAQPQHF. The CDR3 DNA reads as TGTGCCAGCAACCCCGGCGGCGGGGCTCAGCCCCAGCATTTT.

This clonotype appeared a few times. The CDR3 bases are TGCGCCAGCAAGGGGGGCCAGGGAGCTTTCTTT. Encoded protein: CASKGGQGAFF. This chain links TRBV4-1 with TRBJ1-1, with a possible D match to TRBD1 (6 bases). The germline V gene has CDR1 MGHRA and CDR2 YSYEKL. There are 11 residues in the CDR3. Trimming took 7 bases from V and 10 from J, leaving 13 bases between them.

This clonotype has a handful of counts. The chain is built from TRBV12-3 or TRBV12-4 and TRBJ2-2, with D possibly being TRBD1 (6 bases). V was cut by 5 bases and J by 5 bases, with 15 bases left in between. The CDR3 totals 15 residues. CDR3 loop: CASSRSNRVTGELFF. CDR3 nucleotides: TGTGCCAGCAGTCGCTCAAACAGGGTAACCGGGGAGCTGTTTTTT.

The chain has TRBV7-2 and TRBJ2-1; unclear D gene. This CDR3 spans 14 amino acids. From germline, CDR1 is SGHTA and CDR2 FQGNSA. The V and J ends lost 1 base and 7 bases respectively, with 11 bases between them. CDR3 in amino acids: CASSLGQLENEQFF. CDR3 coding DNA: TGTGCCAGCAGCTTAGGGCAGCTAGAAAATGAGCAGTTCTTC.

About this clonotype itself: One base away lies a much larger clone, so this may be a sequencing read error. The V call is TRBV12-3 or TRBV12-4, the J call TRBJ1-4; 9 positions agree with TRBD1. This CDR3 is 14 amino acids long. CDR3: CPSTTSGTGEKLFF. CDR3 sequence (DNA): TGTCCCAGCACCACATCCGGGACAGGGGAAAAACTGTTTTTT.

This clonotype was counted many times. The chain employs TRBV9 and TRBJ2-7, with TRBD1 matching 8 bases. The J segment lost 3 bases and the V segment lost 3 bases, leaving 11 bases of the junction unmatched. The CDR3 runs 16 residues. Looked up from germline, CDR1 is SGDLS and CDR2 is YYNGEE. For the CDR3, the DNA is TGTGCCAGCAGCGAAGGGGGGACAGGTGGGGTCTACGAGCAGTACTTC. It translates to CASSEGGTGGVYEQYF.

This clonotype was detected many times. The chain employs TRBV19 and TRBJ1-1; TRBD1 is a possible D gene (5 bases). The V and J ends lost 7 bases and 1 base respectively, with 19 bases between them. The CDR3 runs to 16 residues. Germline lookup yields CDR1 LNHDA and CDR2 SQIVND (reference sequence). CDR3 bases: TGTGCCAGTACCACTTTTAGGGGCAGGGAGAACACTGAAGCTTTCTTT. It translates to CASTTFRGRENTEAFF.

V gene TRBV29-1 combines with J gene TRBJ1-2; 9 bases match TRBD1. This CDR3 has 13 residues. Germline V lookup: CDR1 SQVTM, CDR2 ANQGSEA. V shed 4 bases and J 7 bases; nucleotides not matched to a gene: 7. CDR3 region: CSVGTGERRGYTF. The CDR3 DNA is TGCAGCGTTGGGACAGGGGAACGGCGTGGCTACACCTTC.

This chain links TRBV12-3 or TRBV12-4 with TRBJ1-5; no clear D. V was pared by 6 bases and J by 5 bases, with 11 bases between. CDR3 length: 13 residues. CDR3 sequence: CASSPSEDQPQHF. Here the CDR3 DNA reads TGTGCCAGCAGCCCGTCAGAGGATCAGCCCCAGCATTTT.

Worth noting for this clonotype: This may be a read error: a much more frequent sequence differs by one nucleotide. CDR3 DNA: TGTGCCAGCAGTTTGGACACTCCGTCCCACGAGCAGTACTTC. Its translation is CASSLDTPSHEQYF. V usage is TRBV12-3 or TRBV12-4 and J usage is TRBJ2-7; D is perhaps TRBD1 (5 bases). Trimming removed 3 bases from V and 5 bases from J, with 14 bases in between. The CDR3 spans 14 residues.

This clonotype has more than one count but fewer than ten. The V gene is TRBV6-1, the J gene TRBJ1-2; 9 bases match TRBD1. The CDR3 covers 13 residues. V trimming: 7 bases; J trimming: 8 bases; junction bases outside the gene matches: 8. The V gene's germline CDR1 is MNHNS and CDR2 SASEGT. The CDR3 is CASNLQGARGYTF. The CDR3 DNA is TGTGCCAGCAACCTACAGGGGGCGCGGGGCTACACCTTC.

In its sample, this clonotype was seen many times. The chain couples TRBV30 to TRBJ2-7; D may match TRBD1 or TRBD2 (5 bases each). Germline values: CDR1 GTSNPN, CDR2 SVGIG (reference sequence). V was pared by 0 bases and J by 2 bases, with 14 bases between. CDR3 size: 15 residues. Here the CDR3 reads CAWSVRRQGAYEQYF. CDR3 nucleotide sequence: TGTGCCTGGAGTGTACGTCGGCAGGGAGCCTACGAGCAGTACTTC.

This clonotype was counted many times. The rearrangement links TRBV12-3 or TRBV12-4 to TRBJ1-6; 10 bases are a match to TRBD1. This CDR3 contains 14 residues. With V trimmed by 5 bases and J by 8 bases, 3 bases remained unmatched. As DNA, the CDR3 is TGTGCCAGCAGTATGACAGGGGGCGATTCACCCCTCCACTTT. Protein sequence: CASSMTGGDSPLHF.

This clonotype was seen at least ten times. The V gene is TRBV28, the J gene TRBJ1-4; no clear D. This CDR3 has 12 residues. Germline V gene lookup returns CDR1 MDHEN and CDR2 SYDVKM. The V end lost 8 bases, the J end lost 8 bases, and 12 bases lay between the germline ends. The CDR3 DNA reads as TGTGCCAGCGTTACCGGAGGGGAAAAACTGTTTTTT. It is translated as CASVTGGEKLFF.

This chain joins TRBV7-6 and TRBJ2-2; 8 bases fit TRBD1. This CDR3 region has 15 residues. J lost 3 bases, V lost 5 bases, and 5 bases had no gene match. Germline CDR1 SGHVS, CDR2 FNYEAQ. This CDR3 reads CASSRQGLHTGELFF. In nucleotides, the CDR3 is TGTGCCAGCAGCAGACAGGGGTTGCACACCGGGGAGCTGTTTTTT.

This clonotype was observed many times. The V gene is TRBV28, the J gene TRBJ1-2, with 9 bases identical to TRBD1. V lost 6 bases to trimming and J lost 4 bases; unmatched junction nucleotides: 9. The CDR3 has 15 residues. Germline values: CDR1 MDHEN, CDR2 SYDVKM. This chain's CDR3 is CASSETGGRRYGYTF. The CDR3 bases are TGTGCCAGCAGCGAAACAGGGGGCAGACGCTATGGCTACACCTTC.

This clonotype was detected many times. The J gene is TRBJ2-5, the V gene TRBV15, with 10 bases lining up with TRBD2. V trimming: 0 bases; J trimming: 5 bases; junction bases outside the gene matches: 15. Germline assignment: CDR1 LNHNV and CDR2 YYDKDF (reference sequence). This CDR3 is 19 amino acids long. The CDR3 region has the DNA TGTGCCACCAGCAGAGATCAAACTAGCGGGGCCCTCAGCCGCGAGACCCAGTACTTC. This sequence encodes CATSRDQTSGALSRETQYF. Together with reference TRBV15 and TRBJ2-5, the CDR3 gives the full variable domain: DAMVIQNPRYQVTQFGKPVTLSCSQTLNHNVMYWYQQKSSQAPKLLFHYYDKDFNNEADTPDNFQSRRPNTSFCFLDIRSPGLGDTAMYLCATSRDQTSGALSRETQYFGPGTRLLVL.

This clonotype was seen many times. This chain links TRBV11-3 with TRBJ1-1; a possible D gene is TRBD1 (6 bases). The CDR3 loop spans 16 amino acids. The V gene's germline CDR1 is SGHNT and CDR2 YENEEA. The V end lost 0 bases, the J end lost 0 bases, and 11 bases lay between the germline ends. DNA of the CDR3: TGTGCCAGCAGCTTAGAGGGGGGCGGTATGAACACTGAAGCTTTCTTT. Its protein product is CASSLEGGGMNTEAFF.

This clonotype was counted only a few times. This rearrangement joins TRBV10-3 to TRBJ2-7; D perhaps matches TRBD1 (6 bases). This CDR3 comprises 13 residues. The V gene's germline CDR1 is ENHRY and CDR2 SYGVKD. Trimming took off 8 bases at V and 7 bases at J, with 18 bases between the two ends. The CDR3 region has the DNA TGTGCCATCGCCGGACAGCGTTTCGGGGAGCAGTACTTC. Protein: CAIAGQRFGEQYF.